What follows is one T cell receptor beta chain and its context. The clone's antigen remains unknown. No much larger clonotype is one base removed from it; base qualities were not supplied. Libraries were constructed by 5' RACE. These reads were obtained on an Illumina HiSeq 2500. A second about 7 to 12 cycle PCR used a sample-barcoded 5' primer and a J-beta primer mix. Each TCR beta cDNA molecule received a unique molecular identifier from a template-switch 5' adaptor carrying 12 random nucleotides. At least 3 million CDR3-containing paired-end reads were obtained from each sample. All of the RNA was converted into first-strand cDNA using the Mint cDNA synthesis kit, with a TRBC-specific oligonucleotide serving as the primer. All cDNA was treated with uracil-DNA glycosylase and then went through a first 18-cycle PCR with the universal primers M1SS and BC2_uni_R. Per the original workflow: Normalization of each sample was performed by random selection of 1 million high-quality reads, each carrying a distinct molecular identifier. Reads sharing molecular identifiers were discarded rather than binned into consensus sequences. MiTCR, set to a Q25 quality threshold and the strictest error-elimination algorithm, was used for CDR3 identification, clonotype clustering and error correction. A nonparametric unseen species model with Euler transformation was used to estimate a lower bound on total TCR beta diversity. TCRdb passed the public sequencing reads through fastp at Q25 and MiXCR, retaining productive beta sequences. Records with the same CDR3 protein are collapsed into one entry carrying the most frequent genes and DNA. Clone size and V and J calls follow TCRdb, not the original study. Recorded for this sample are hundreds of thousands of distinct CDR3 sequences; 45% to 55% of them occurred a single time. Around 23% of the sample is held by the ten biggest clonotypes.

The record originates from a study of blood T cells in healthy people across ages (dated by TCRdb to between 2014 and 2017). As for the study more broadly: Template switching captured roughly one uniquely barcoded TCR beta cDNA molecule per two T cells in model experiments. To avoid experimental bias, donors of different ages were distributed randomly across sequencing lanes. Four age groups were formed from the donors: young (average about 15 years), middle-aged (approximately 39), aged (62) and long-lived (about 75). The study analyzed two additional independent replicas of 1 million unique cDNA reads from the same blood draw for two donors, one aged 18 to 30 and one aged 80 or older. Using deep sequencing normalized with unique cDNA molecular identifiers, the study measured how TCR beta repertoire diversity changes with age. Beyond this particular receptor, the publication reports: Estimates of total diversity based on one million sequenced T cells were regarded as lower bounds and as underestimates. Since profiling was done on bulk unsorted PBMCs, naive and antigen-experienced compartments could not be conclusively compared. The percentage of naive T cells measured by flow cytometry correlated strongly with observed TCR beta diversity. Compared with the aged group, the long-lived group had more naive CD4+ T cells, fewer expanded clones and increased TCR diversity, suggesting age selection. Observed TCR beta diversity per million T cells fell roughly linearly with age, and a significant reduction was already apparent by age roughly 40. Donor CMV infection status was unknown, potentially confounding age-related changes in expanded clonotypes.

From cysteine to phenylalanine, the CDR3 is 13 amino acids long. CDR3 DNA only is kept here, 39 bases in frame from base 1. A distance of 18 bases separates the germline ends of V and J, which lose 2 bases and 11 bases respectively. CDR1 DFQATT and CDR2 SNEGSKA were looked up in the germline V gene (reference sequence). The donors were roughly 40 Caucasian individuals from Russia, aged roughly 6 to 90 years, who were systemically healthy. Each donor gave about 11 milliliters of peripheral blood, drawn into EDTA-treated Vacutainer tubes. Ficoll-Paque density-gradient centrifugation was used to isolate PBMCs, with at least 6 million obtained per sample. Total RNA was extracted from PBMCs with Trizol reagent, with at least 5.5 micrograms obtained per sample. Naive CD45RAhigh/CD27high T cell percentages were measured by flow cytometry on a PBMC aliquot from every donor.

The sequence is built from TRBV20-1 and TRBJ2-5; the D region possibly corresponds to TRBD2 (5 bases align). The specimen was blood. The receptor's source is an elderly man in good health. CDR3 reads: CSARRSDYNEQYF. The nucleotide sequence reads TGCAGTGCTAGAAGGTCCGACTACAATGAGCAGTACTTC.